This TCR beta chain was observed in a study of blood T cell repertoires in COVID-19. Per germline, CDR1 MGHDK and CDR2 SYGVNS. This CDR3 is built from 15 residues. V trimming: 4 bases; J trimming: 3 bases; junction bases outside the gene matches: 5. Libraries were prepared by immunoSEQ multiplex PCR; TCRdb keeps only in-frame clonotypes and omits some of them. The repertoire holds about 64,000 clones, about 70% seen once, with 5.3% in the top ten. This clonotype originated in a human donor in a cohort sampled during active COVID-19. What was sequenced was peripheral blood. The chain carries TRBV25-1 and TRBJ2-7; 11 nucleotides align to TRBD2. CDR3 loop: CASSASGGINYEQYF. The CDR3 bases are TGTGCCAGCAGTGCTAGCGGGGGGATCAACTACGAGCAGTACTTC.